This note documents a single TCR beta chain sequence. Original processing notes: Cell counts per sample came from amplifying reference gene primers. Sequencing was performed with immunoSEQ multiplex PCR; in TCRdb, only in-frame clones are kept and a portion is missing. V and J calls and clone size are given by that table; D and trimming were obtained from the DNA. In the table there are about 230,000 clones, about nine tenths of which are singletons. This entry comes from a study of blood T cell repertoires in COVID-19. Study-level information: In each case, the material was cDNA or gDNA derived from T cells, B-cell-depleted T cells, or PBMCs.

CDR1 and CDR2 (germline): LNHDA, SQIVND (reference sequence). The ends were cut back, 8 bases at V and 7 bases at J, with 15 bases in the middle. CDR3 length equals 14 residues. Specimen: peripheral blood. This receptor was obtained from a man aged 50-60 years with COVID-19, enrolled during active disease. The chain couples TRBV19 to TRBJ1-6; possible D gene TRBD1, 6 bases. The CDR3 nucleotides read TGTGCCAGTCAAAGGACAGCCTCGAATTCACCCCTCCACTTT. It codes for CASQRTASNSPLHF.